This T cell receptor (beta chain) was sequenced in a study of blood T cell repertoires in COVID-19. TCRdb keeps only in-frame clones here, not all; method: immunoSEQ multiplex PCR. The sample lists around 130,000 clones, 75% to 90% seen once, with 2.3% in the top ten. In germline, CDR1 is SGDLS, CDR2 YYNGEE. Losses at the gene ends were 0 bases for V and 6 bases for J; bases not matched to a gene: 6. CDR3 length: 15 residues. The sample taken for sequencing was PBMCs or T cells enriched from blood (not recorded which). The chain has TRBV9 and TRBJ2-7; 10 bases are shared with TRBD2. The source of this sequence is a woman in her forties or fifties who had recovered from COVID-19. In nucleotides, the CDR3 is TGTGCCAGCAGCGTAGAAAGCGGGGGGGCTGTCGAGCAGTACTTC. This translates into CASSVESGGAVEQYF.